Shown below are 2 T cell receptor beta chains from a single sample sequenced in a study of regulatory T cells in long-lasting Graves disease. Time point defined: newly diagnosed GD, antithyroid drugs for less than 3 months. There was RNA extracted from PBMCs, and the TCR library was made from it. Investigators prepared the TCR beta libraries by applying iRepertoire HTBI primers and Arm-PCR of CDR3 regions. A single record per CDR3 protein comes from TCRdb applying MiXCR to the multiplex PCR reads. There are a few hundred thousand distinct CDR3 sequences in the sample; around 15% occur only once, and approximately 17% lies in the top ten. The data also belong to a second study, concerning T cells in Graves' hyperthyroidism and ophthalmopathy.

Sequenced material: peripheral blood mononuclear cells (PBMCs), taken at new diagnosis, from a patient treated with antithyroid drugs. These receptors originate from a woman between 50 and 59 years old with Graves disease.

This chain links TRBV27 with TRBJ1-1; 11 bases match TRBD1. From germline, CDR1 is MNHEY and CDR2 SMNVEV (reference sequence). With V trimmed by 3 bases and J by 1 base, 7 bases remained unmatched. The CDR3 loop spans 17 amino acids. The CDR3: CASSFWTGGAWNTEAFF. CDR3 DNA: TGTGCCAGCAGTTTTTGGACAGGGGGCGCATGGAACACTGAAGCTTTCTTT.

This clonotype was observed at least ten times. This chain connects TRBV10-3 to TRBJ2-5; no definite D call. CDR1 is ENHRY and CDR2 is SYGVKD in the germline V gene. V was shortened by 3 bases and J by 6 bases, with 5 bases between the two germline ends. This CDR3 comprises 11 residues. CDR3: CAISDLKTQYF. The CDR3 DNA follows: TGTGCCATCAGTGATTTAAAGACCCAGTACTTC.